This TCR beta chain was recovered during a study of OX40 agonist ivuxolimab in advanced cancers. The length of the CDR3 is 17 residues. Germline CDR1 reads MNHNS; CDR2 reads SASEGT. The trim removed 4 bases at V and 6 bases at J, leaving 7 bases unmatched. Sequencing was performed with immunoSEQ multiplex PCR; in TCRdb, only in-frame clones are kept and a portion is missing. The sample holds 45,000 to 65,000 clones, 87% seen once. The sequence was obtained from an adult with an advanced solid tumor such as melanoma, head and neck, liver or kidney cancer. The sequences come from CD4+ or CD8+ T cells sorted from blood, collected in a trial of the OX40 agonist ivuxolimab. The chain links TRBV6-1 to TRBJ1-6, with TRBD1 matching over 12 bases. The CDR3 DNA reads TGTGCCAGCAGTGGCCGGGACAGGGGGCTGAGTAATTCACCCCTCCACTTT. It is translated as CASSGRDRGLSNSPLHF.